The 2 T cell receptor beta chains below come from one sample, sequenced in a study of cytomegalovirus exposure and HLA in healthy donors. The study ran its PCR with 60 Vbeta and 13 Jbeta primers. The method was immunoSEQ multiplex PCR; TCRdb's version includes in-frame clones alone and lacks a portion of them. This table holds approximately 190,000 clones, 65% to 85% found once. Sample: PBMCs. All receptors derive from a man in his forties in good health and CMV-seropositive.

V gene TRBV6-5 combines with J gene TRBJ1-1; D uncertain. The germline V and J ends were trimmed by 2 bases and 4 bases, with 14 bases remaining between them. This CDR3 comprises 15 residues. Germline CDR1 reads MNHEY; CDR2 reads SVGAGI. The DNA of the CDR3 is TGTGCCAGCAGTTACACGGCGGATATCTCCACTGAAGCTTTCTTT. It specifies CASSYTADISTEAFF.

Only a few counts were recorded for this clone. The chain couples TRBV30 to TRBJ1-5, with TRBD1 identical over 7 bases. Germline CDR1 is GTSNPN and CDR2 is SVGIG (reference sequence). The CDR3 covers 14 residues. V gave up 3 bases and J gave up 6 bases; unmatched junction bases: 8. CDR3 in DNA: TGTGCCTGGAGGGGACAGCAGGGAAGTCAGCCCCAGCATTTT. It translates to CAWRGQQGSQPQHF. The entire variable domain, with the rest obtained from reference TRBV30 and TRBJ1-5, is as follows: SQTIHQWPATLVQPVGSPLSLECTVEGTSNPNLYWYRQAAGRGLQLLFYSVGIGQISSEVPQNLSASRPQDRQFILSSKKLLLSDSGFYLCAWRGQQGSQPQHFGDGTRLSIL.